In its sample, the clone carrying this T cell receptor beta chain was seen many times. Its antigen is unknown. The CDR3 covers 13 residues. The V gene end was trimmed by 6 bases and the J gene end by 5 bases; junction bases not matched to a gene: 4. The entry originates in a study of neurological immune-mediated disorders. Findings and caveats of the study: When grouped phylogenetically, the repertoires of 18 of the 34 multiple sclerosis patients fell together in one related-CDR3 cluster, which is a possible signature. The multiple sclerosis repertoire cluster was not associated with any clinical or MRI feature, with the authors stating that larger cohorts are needed. None of the CDR3 amino acid sequences found in expanded clones was shared across subjects. This suggests that the TCR-beta repertoires were private in all groups.

Synthesis of cDNA was performed by 5'RACE using 10-nucleotide random UMIs. Via MiXCR, TCRdb re-called the 5' RACE reads, giving one row per CDR3 protein. This repertoire shows 50,000 or so distinct CDR3 sequences, less than 4% found once; its top ten account for 5.5% to 7.5%. This clonotype originated in a man aged 55 to 70 with multiple sclerosis. Sequencing was done on a sample of PBMCs. The rearrangement uses TRBV12-3 or TRBV12-4 and TRBJ1-1; 9 bases match TRBD1. DNA of the CDR3: TGTGCCAGCAGATACGGACAGGGGACTGAAGCTTTCTTT. Its protein product is CASRYGQGTEAFF.